The 3 T cell receptor beta chains in this list originate from one sample, sequenced in a study of OX40 agonist ivuxolimab in advanced cancers. Here immunoSEQ multiplex PCR was the method, and the copy in TCRdb shows in-frame clones only, minus some. The sample contains about 32,000 clones, approximately 89% of which appear only once. The sample in question was CD4+ or CD8+ T cells sorted from blood, obtained in a trial of the OX40 agonist ivuxolimab. These receptors all stem from an adult with an advanced solid tumor such as melanoma, head and neck, liver or kidney cancer.

The chain employs TRBV5-4 and TRBJ2-1; TRBD2 aligns across 10 bases. This CDR3 comprises 11 residues. Germline assignment: CDR1 SGHNT and CDR2 YYREEE (reference sequence). Unmatched junction bases numbered 2, after V lost 3 bases and J lost 14 bases. For the CDR3, the DNA is TGTGCCAGCAGCTCAGGGACTAGCGAGTTCTTC. This translates into CASSSGTSEFF.

The V call is TRBV11-2, the J call TRBJ2-1, with TRBD2 matching over 13 bases. Germline CDR1 and CDR2: SGHAT and FQNNGV. The ends lost 5 bases at V and 6 bases at J; junction bases unmatched: 7. The CDR3 length is 16 residues. The CDR3 is CASSPRTSGSINEQFF. The CDR3 DNA is TGTGCCAGCAGCCCCCGGACTAGCGGGAGTATCAATGAGCAGTTCTTC.

The gene calls are TRBV11-3 and TRBJ2-3; TRBD2 is a possible D gene (5 bases). Looked up from germline, CDR1 is SGHNT and CDR2 is YENEEA. Trimming took off 8 bases at V and 2 bases at J, with 11 bases between the two ends. The CDR3 runs 13 residues. The CDR3 DNA is TGTGCCAGCTCCCCGGGAAACACAGATACGCAGTATTTT. Translating gives CASSPGNTDTQYF.